This T cell receptor (beta chain) was recovered during a study of T cell changes during pregnancy in multiple sclerosis. Here immunoSEQ multiplex PCR was the method, and the copy in TCRdb shows in-frame clones only, minus some. The sample contains around 110,000 clones, more than 85% of which appear only once. The V gene lost 2 bases and the J gene lost 0 bases, with 10 bases spanning the gap. CDR1 is MNHEY and CDR2 is SVGAGI in the germline V gene. This CDR3 is 15 amino acids long. This clonotype was obtained from a female donor with multiple sclerosis, enrolled in a pregnancy study. J is TRBJ1-1 and V is TRBV6-5; tentatively, D is TRBD1 (6 bases). This specimen was peripheral blood, taken in the third trimester of pregnancy. CDR3 DNA sequence: TGTGCCAGCAGTTACAGGACAGAACTGAACACTGAAGCTTTCTTT. Encoded protein: CASSYRTELNTEAFF.